Following are 21 T cell receptor beta chains from one sample sequenced in a study of T-cell reconstitution after alpha-beta-depleted transplantation in children. Preparation of the TCRbeta library involved a method that used unique molecular identifiers. TCRdb called the PCR reads again in MiXCR, with one record for every CDR3 protein. The data contain 330,000 or so distinct CDR3 sequences, 9.5% to 13% of them seen just once; the ten biggest clones take up less than 9%. The sequencing used PBMCs, collected before TCRalphabeta/CD19-depleted stem cell transplant. The origin of the receptors is a boy younger than two with acute myeloid leukemia, due to receive a stem cell transplant.

This clonotype was seen at least ten times. The chain joins TRBV12-3 or TRBV12-4 to TRBJ2-4, with 12 bases that match TRBD2. J lost 7 bases, V lost 3 bases, and 1 base had no gene match. There are 14 residues in the CDR3. In DNA form, the CDR3 reads TGTGCCAGCAGTTTGGGGACTAGCGGGAACATTCAGTACTTC. It codes for CASSLGTSGNIQYF.

This clonotype was observed at least ten times. The CDR3 region has the DNA TGCAGTGCTAGAGAGGACAACACAGATACGCAGTATTTT. This encodes CSAREDNTDTQYF. This sequence joins TRBV20-1 and TRBJ2-3; the D gene is possibly TRBD1 (5 bases). The CDR3 has 13 amino acids. Germline V gene sequence: CDR1 DFQATT, CDR2 SNEGSKA (reference sequence). V lost 0 bases and J 2 bases, leaving 6 bases between the germline ends.

This clonotype was seen repeatedly, ten times or more. This rearrangement joins TRBV24-1 to TRBJ2-7; possibly TRBD1 for D (5 bases). In germline, CDR1 is KGHDR, CDR2 SFDVKD. Trimming took off 3 bases at V and 6 bases at J, with 14 bases between the two ends. The CDR3 sequence is 14 residues long. This CDR3 is CATSDSRGASEQYF. CDR3 coding DNA: TGTGCCACCAGTGATAGTAGGGGCGCGTCCGAGCAGTACTTC.

Notes on this clonotype: This may come from a read error, since a much larger clone is one base off. The V call is TRBV21-1, the J call TRBJ1-1; TRBD1, the table's D call, was not compared with the DNA. TRBV21-1 is termed a pseudogene. The CDR3 length is 19 residues. The CDR3 loop reads CASSKPRRERKRTNTEAFF. CDR3 in DNA: TGTGCCAGCAGCAAGCCCCGCCGGGAGAGGAAGAGGACGAACACTGAAGCTTTCTTT.

The chain is built from TRBV6-6 and TRBJ2-7, with 7 bases fitting TRBD1. The ends lost 7 bases at V and 3 bases at J; junction bases unmatched: 0. The germline CDR1 and CDR2 sequences are MNHNY and SVGAGI (reference sequence). The CDR3 has 11 residues. CDR3 sequence (DNA): TGTGCCAGCACAGGGGGCTACGAGCAGTACTTC. It codes for CASTGGYEQYF.

This clonotype appeared many times. The V gene is TRBV5-1, the J gene TRBJ2-5, with D possibly matching TRBD1 (7 bases). Germline lookup yields CDR1 SGHRS and CDR2 YFSETQ. Trimming stripped 4 bases from V and 1 base from J, with 11 bases between. The length of the CDR3 is 14 residues. The CDR3 coding sequence is TGCGCCAGCAGCGCGGGACAGATCCAAGAGACCCAGTACTTC. It codes for CASSAGQIQETQYF.

The genes are TRBV20-1 and TRBJ1-6; D ambiguous. CDR3 size: 14 residues. The V gene's germline CDR1 is DFQATT and CDR2 SNEGSKA (reference sequence). V was clipped by 1 base and J by 8 bases, with 12 bases between them. The CDR3 sequence: CSARVPGPHSPLHF. As DNA, the CDR3 is TGCAGTGCTAGAGTGCCAGGTCCCCATTCACCCCTCCACTTT.

This clonotype was counted ten times or more. The chain combines TRBV5-5 with TRBJ2-1, with 7 bases fitting TRBD1. In germline, CDR1 is SGHKS, CDR2 YYEKEE (reference sequence). V lost 4 bases and J lost 0; bases outside the gene matches: 7. The CDR3 consists of 16 residues. Written as DNA, the CDR3 is TGTGCCAGCAGCGGATACAGGGGCCTCTCCTACAATGAGCAGTTCTTC. It codes for CASSGYRGLSYNEQFF.

This clonotype was seen many times. The rearrangement uses TRBV12-3 or TRBV12-4 and TRBJ1-5, with 9 nucleotides matching TRBD1. The CDR3 totals 16 residues. With V trimmed by 4 bases and J by 2 bases, 6 bases remained unmatched. In DNA, the CDR3 is TGTGCCAGCAGTTATGACAGGGGGTTGGGCAATCAGCCCCAGCATTTT. This gives the protein CASSYDRGLGNQPQHF.

This clonotype was observed many times. The J gene is TRBJ2-2, the V gene TRBV4-2; weak D call: TRBD2 (7 bases). Trimming cost V 0 bases and J 6 bases, with 11 bases left between them. Germline V lookup: CDR1 LGHNA, CDR2 YNFKEQ. The CDR3 consists of 15 residues. The CDR3 sequence: CASSQDPGGSGELFF. The CDR3, as DNA: TGTGCCAGCAGCCAAGACCCGGGGGGCTCCGGGGAGCTGTTTTTT.

About this clonotype: This may stem from a read error, because a much larger clone lies one nucleotide away. As DNA, the CDR3 is TGTGCCGGCAGCGTAGGGGTCTTCGGGGAGCTGTTTTTT. Protein product: CAGSVGVFGELFF. J is TRBJ2-2 and V is TRBV9; perhaps TRBD1 as D (5 bases). The CDR3 has 13 amino acids. From germline, CDR1 is SGDLS and CDR2 YYNGEE.

This clonotype was seen ten or more times. The chain combines TRBV20-1 with TRBJ2-5, with a tentative D call TRBD1 (6 bases). The V end was cut by 1 base, the J end by 6 bases, with 15 bases between. The CDR3 totals 14 residues. Germline V lookup: CDR1 DFQATT, CDR2 SNEGSKA (reference sequence). The chain's CDR3 is CSARVAQGRKTQYF. CDR3 DNA: TGCAGTGCTAGAGTGGCACAGGGTCGGAAGACCCAGTACTTC.

In this sample, this clonotype turned up many times. The V call is TRBV7-8, the J call TRBJ2-1; 8 bases match TRBD2. Trimming at V came to 3 bases and at J to 5 bases, leaving 3 bases not matched to a gene. Germline V gene lookup returns CDR1 SGHVS and CDR2 FQNEAQ. The CDR3 spans 14 residues. CDR3 region: CASSFREGNNEQFF. The CDR3 coding sequence is TGTGCCAGCAGCTTTCGGGAGGGTAACAATGAGCAGTTCTTC.

The V gene is TRBV28, the J gene TRBJ1-3, with D possibly matching TRBD1 (6 bases). CDR1 is MDHEN and CDR2 is SYDVKM in the germline V gene. The CDR3 is 21 amino acids. The V end was cut by 3 bases, the J end by 0 bases, with 27 bases between. The CDR3 protein is CASSFSLGAPGNGGSGNTIYF. The DNA for the CDR3 is TGTGCCAGCAGTTTTTCACTGGGGGCCCCGGGTAATGGGGGCTCTGGAAACACCATATATTTT.

This clonotype was counted a few times. The chain is built from TRBV7-9 and TRBJ2-7, with D possibly being TRBD1 (6 bases). Germline V gene data show CDR1 as SEHNR and CDR2 as FQNEAQ (reference sequence). The CDR3 runs 13 residues. V lost 2 bases, J lost 4 bases, and 9 bases lay in between. The CDR3 DNA sequence: TGTGCCAGCAGCTTACCGGACAGTTACGAGCAGTACTTC. Amino acids: CASSLPDSYEQYF.

This clonotype was observed a handful of times. The chain carries TRBV19 and TRBJ1-6; no reliable D call. V shed 3 bases and J shed 9 bases, with 18 bases lying between them. Looked up from germline, CDR1 is LNHDA and CDR2 is SQIVND (reference sequence). The CDR3 loop spans 16 amino acids. CDR3 protein: CASSMGNVGKRSPLHF. The CDR3 bases are TGTGCCAGTAGTATGGGGAACGTCGGGAAGCGTTCACCCCTCCACTTT.

This clonotype has a count of ten or more. This chain connects TRBV3-1 to TRBJ2-3, with D possibly TRBD2 on 6 matching bases. Germline-derived CDR1 and CDR2 are LGHDT and YNNKEL (reference sequence). The CDR3 has 16 amino acids. Trimming left V 0 bases short and J 3 bases short, with 13 bases between. The CDR3 bases are TGTGCCAGCAGCCAAGATCCCGGGACTCGTACAGATACGCAGTATTTT. Encoded protein: CASSQDPGTRTDTQYF.

This clonotype was counted many times. The V and J genes are TRBV12-3 or TRBV12-4 and TRBJ1-1; D ambiguous. Deletions cut 7 bases from V and 2 bases from J, with 5 bases between. There are 11 residues in the CDR3. The CDR3 sequence is CASTSNTEAFF. CDR3 sequence (DNA): TGTGCCAGCACCTCTAACACTGAAGCTTTCTTT.

As DNA, the CDR3 is TGTGCCAGCAGCCAGGTCGCATGGGGGCGTGTGGGGTATGGCTACACCTTC. This translates into CASSQVAWGRVGYGYTF. The chain recombines TRBV7-2 with TRBJ1-2, with D perhaps matching TRBD1 (6 bases). Deletions cut 5 bases from V and 5 bases from J, with 24 bases between. This CDR3 region has 17 residues. Germline V gene sequence: CDR1 SGHTA, CDR2 FQGNSA. The entire variable domain, with the rest obtained from reference TRBV7-2 and TRBJ1-2, is as follows: GAGVSQSPSNKVTEKGKDVELRCDPISGHTALYWYRQSLGQGLEFLIYFQGNSAPDKSGLPSDRFSAERTGGSVSTLTIQRTQQEDSAVYLCASSQVAWGRVGYGYTFGSGTRLTVV.

The gene calls are TRBV4-3 and TRBJ2-1, with TRBD1 matching 11 bases. Germline values: CDR1 LGHNA, CDR2 YSLEER. Germline trimming cut 2 bases from V and 10 bases from J; bases unmatched to any gene: 10. This CDR3 comprises 16 residues. The CDR3 DNA follows: TGCGCCAGCAGCCAACCTCCGGGACAGGGGGTTAAAGAGCAGTTCTTC. Residues: CASSQPPGQGVKEQFF.

This clonotype was observed a handful of times. The chain has TRBV29-1 and TRBJ2-4; D is perhaps TRBD1 or TRBD2 (5 bases each). The CDR3 contains 14 residues. V was shortened by 6 bases and J by 0 bases, with 12 bases between the two germline ends. Germline CDR1 reads SQVTM; CDR2 reads ANQGSEA. The CDR3 DNA sequence: TGCAGCGTCGACCTGGGGACAGCCAAAAACATTCAGTACTTC. Protein: CSVDLGTAKNIQYF.